The sequence of this T cell receptor (beta chain) was determined in a study of T-cell memory formation after mild COVID-19. Germline V gene sequence: CDR1 SQVTM, CDR2 ANQGSEA. The CDR3 runs 13 residues. Trimming stripped 7 bases from V and 6 bases from J, with 19 bases between. TCRdb itself ran the 5' RACE reads through MiXCR, one entry per CDR3 protein. The sample carries 450,000 to 700,000 distinct CDR3 sequences, about a sixth recorded once. The sequence derives from an adult woman who had mild COVID-19 (a few samples of this study predate the infection). Cell type and time point are not known. The chain couples TRBV29-1 to TRBJ2-7; D uncertain. Sequencing used PBMCs or a T cell subset sorted from them (not recorded which). CDR3 sequence reads: CSAGRQESTEQYF. CDR3 DNA sequence: TGCAGCGCTGGGCGACAAGAGTCAACCGAGCAGTACTTC.